The rows below give T cell receptor beta chains drawn from one sample of a study of regulatory T cells in long-lasting Graves disease. TCRdb analysed the multiplex PCR reads with MiXCR anew, one entry per CDR3 protein. The data contain hundreds of thousands of distinct CDR3 sequences, 15% to 20% of them singletons. In addition, the sample was reused for a study of T cells in Graves' hyperthyroidism and ophthalmopathy.

This sample comprised peripheral blood mononuclear cells (PBMCs), obtained at new diagnosis, from a patient treated with antithyroid drugs. The receptors originated from a woman between 40 and 65 years old with Graves disease. The CDR3 runs from the conserved cysteine through the conserved F or W. The order of the fields is V gene, clone size, D gene, J gene, CDR3 DNA, CDR3 protein. D genes are given only for firm matches. Some rows mark clone size as missing; the rest say once, few, many or name a class of expanded clone.

v_gene: TRBV5-6
abundance: -
d_gene: -
j_gene: TRBJ1-1
CDR3nt: TGTGCCAGCAGCGTACGCCGGGTCAACACTGAAGCTTTCTTT
CDR3aa: CASSVRRVNTEAFF

v_gene: TRBV19
abundance: -
d_gene: -
j_gene: TRBJ2-3
CDR3nt: TGTGCCACTAACAGAGCCCCGGGGGATACGCAGTATTTT
CDR3aa: CATNRAPGDTQYF

v_gene: TRBV15
abundance: few
d_gene: -
j_gene: TRBJ1-1
CDR3nt: TGTGCCACCAGCAGAGGGCGAACGGAGCGGATCGCTGAAGCTTTCTTT
CDR3aa: CATSRGRTERIAEAFF

v_gene: TRBV2
abundance: many
d_gene: -
j_gene: TRBJ1-3
CDR3nt: TGTGCCAGCATGGTGTCGAGCTCTGGAAACACCATATATTTT
CDR3aa: CASMVSSSGNTIYF

v_gene: TRBV3-1
abundance: -
d_gene: -
j_gene: TRBJ1-6
CDR3nt: TGTGCCAGCAGCCAAGATTTCGCTTTGGTCCGGATTAAAGGTTCACCCCTCCACTTT
CDR3aa: CASSQDFALVRIKGSPLHF

v_gene: TRBV18
abundance: many
d_gene: TRBD2
j_gene: TRBJ2-3
CDR3nt: TGTGCCAGCTCACCACGGGTTGCAGCGGGGGGTTCGTCAGATACGCAGTATTTT
CDR3aa: CASSPRVAAGGSSDTQYF

v_gene: TRBV6-1
abundance: many
d_gene: -
j_gene: TRBJ2-7
CDR3nt: TGTGCCAGCAGTGAAAAGGGGCTGGTGACCTACGAGCAGTACTTC
CDR3aa: CASSEKGLVTYEQYF

v_gene: TRBV18
abundance: few
d_gene: TRBD1
j_gene: TRBJ1-2
CDR3nt: TGTGCCAGCTTGGACAGGGGGTCCTATGGCTACACCTTC
CDR3aa: CASLDRGSYGYTF

v_gene: TRBV4-1
abundance: -
d_gene: TRBD2
j_gene: TRBJ2-1
CDR3nt: TGCGCCAGCAGCCACCCGGGACTAGCGGGAGGGCCTTTAAGGAATGAGCAGTTCTTC
CDR3aa: CASSHPGLAGGPLRNEQFF

v_gene: TRBV30
abundance: many
d_gene: TRBD1
j_gene: TRBJ1-1
CDR3nt: TGTGCCTGGAGTGTGGTTTGGGCAGGGGGAATTGAAGCTTTCTTT
CDR3aa: CAWSVVWAGGIEAFF

v_gene: TRBV28
abundance: many
d_gene: -
j_gene: TRBJ1-1
CDR3nt: TGTGCCAGCAGCCTCCTGGGTGGAGGAAACACTGAAGCTTTCTTT
CDR3aa: CASSLLGGGNTEAFF

v_gene: TRBV3-1
abundance: many
d_gene: -
j_gene: TRBJ1-2
CDR3nt: TGTGCCAGCAGCCAAGATCGGATTTTTGGCTACACCTTC
CDR3aa: CASSQDRIFGYTF

v_gene: TRBV6-1
abundance: -
d_gene: TRBD1
j_gene: TRBJ1-5
CDR3nt: TGTGCCAGCAGTCCCGGACAGGGAAGTGGCAATCAGCCCCAGCATTTT
CDR3aa: CASSPGQGSGNQPQHF

v_gene: TRBV20-1
abundance: few
d_gene: TRBD1
j_gene: TRBJ1-2
CDR3nt: TGCAGTGCTGGGACAGGGGAGGTATGGGGGGAGAAAGGTGGCTACACCTTC
CDR3aa: CSAGTGEVWGEKGGYTF

v_gene: TRBV6-1
abundance: few
d_gene: TRBD2
j_gene: TRBJ2-5
CDR3nt: TGTGCCAGCAGTGACGGGACTAGCGGGGGGGTTCGGGAGACCCAGTACTTC
CDR3aa: CASSDGTSGGVRETQYF

v_gene: TRBV25-1
abundance: -
d_gene: TRBD1
j_gene: TRBJ1-2
CDR3nt: TGTGCCAGCAGTGAAACGACAGGGGTATATCTGGGCTACACCTTC
CDR3aa: CASSETTGVYLGYTF

v_gene: TRBV20-1
abundance: many
d_gene: TRBD1
j_gene: TRBJ2-3
CDR3nt: TGCAGTGCTAGAGAACCCAGGGGGCTGACAGATACGCAGTATTTT
CDR3aa: CSAREPRGLTDTQYF

v_gene: TRBV19
abundance: few
d_gene: -
j_gene: TRBJ1-2
CDR3nt: TGTGCCAGTAGTATCCTACAGGAACGCCACTATGGCTACACCTTC
CDR3aa: CASSILQERHYGYTF

v_gene: TRBV27
abundance: -
d_gene: -
j_gene: TRBJ2-7
CDR3nt: TGTGCCAGCAGTTTATCATCGGGGGCGTTGAACGAGCAGTACTTC
CDR3aa: CASSLSSGALNEQYF

v_gene: TRBV30
abundance: few
d_gene: -
j_gene: TRBJ1-4
CDR3nt: TGTGGGATGGGCCTCCCAACTAATGAAAAACTGTTTTTT
CDR3aa: CGMGLPTNEKLFF

v_gene: TRBV20-1
abundance: few
d_gene: TRBD1
j_gene: TRBJ2-5
CDR3nt: TGCAGTGCCCTACCTGCGGCTCAGGGGGCTCTTCGGACCCAGTACTTC
CDR3aa: CSALPAAQGALRTQYF

v_gene: TRBV3-1
abundance: few
d_gene: -
j_gene: TRBJ1-6
CDR3nt: TGTGCCAGCAGCCAAGACGCATGGAGCTCCTATAATTCACCCCTCCACTTT
CDR3aa: CASSQDAWSSYNSPLHF

v_gene: TRBV12-3/TRBV12-4
abundance: many
d_gene: -
j_gene: TRBJ1-2
CDR3nt: TGTGCCAGCAGTCGGGCAGCGAACTATGGCTACACCTTC
CDR3aa: CASSRAANYGYTF

v_gene: TRBV24-1
abundance: few
d_gene: -
j_gene: TRBJ2-2
CDR3nt: TGTGCCACCAGTGATCCCGGTGCCGGGGAGCTGTTTTTT
CDR3aa: CATSDPGAGELFF

v_gene: TRBV7-9
abundance: many
d_gene: TRBD1
j_gene: TRBJ1-5
CDR3nt: TGTGCCAGCAGCTTAGAACAGGGGGAACAGCCCCAGCATTTT
CDR3aa: CASSLEQGEQPQHF

v_gene: TRBV18
abundance: many
d_gene: TRBD1
j_gene: TRBJ1-1
CDR3nt: TGTGCCAGCTCAGCACAGGGGGCTGTAAACACTGAAGCTTTCTTT
CDR3aa: CASSAQGAVNTEAFF

v_gene: TRBV20-1
abundance: many
d_gene: -
j_gene: TRBJ2-1
CDR3nt: TGCAGTGCTAGGTACAGCGGGCCTAACAATGAGCAGTTCTTC
CDR3aa: CSARYSGPNNEQFF

v_gene: TRBV12-3/TRBV12-4
abundance: -
d_gene: TRBD2
j_gene: TRBJ2-5
CDR3nt: TGTGCCAGCAGCTCCGAGACTAGCGACCAAGAGACCCAGTACTTC
CDR3aa: CASSSETSDQETQYF

v_gene: TRBV3-1
abundance: many
d_gene: -
j_gene: TRBJ1-1
CDR3nt: TGTGCCAGCAGCCAGGAGACTTCGAACACTGAAGCTTTCTTT
CDR3aa: CASSQETSNTEAFF

v_gene: TRBV6-2/TRBV6-3
abundance: many
d_gene: TRBD1
j_gene: TRBJ1-1
CDR3nt: TGTGCCAGCAGGGACAGGGAGGACACTGAAGCTTTCTTT
CDR3aa: CASRDREDTEAFF

v_gene: TRBV7-2
abundance: many
d_gene: TRBD1
j_gene: TRBJ2-7
CDR3nt: TGTGCCAGCAGCGCCGGGACAGGGTCCTTGGCGCAGTACTTC
CDR3aa: CASSAGTGSLAQYF

v_gene: TRBV7-3
abundance: -
d_gene: TRBD2
j_gene: TRBJ2-1
CDR3nt: TGTGCCAGCAGCATCGGACTAGCGGGGGGTAGGAATGAGCAGTTCTTC
CDR3aa: CASSIGLAGGRNEQFF

v_gene: TRBV19
abundance: -
d_gene: -
j_gene: TRBJ1-2
CDR3nt: TGTGCCAGTAGTTCCTGGACGGATTACTATGGCTACACCTTC
CDR3aa: CASSSWTDYYGYTF

v_gene: TRBV4-1
abundance: -
d_gene: -
j_gene: TRBJ1-5
CDR3nt: TGCGCCAGCAGCCAAGGGAGACAGGCCCCGAGATCTCAGCCCCAGCATTTT
CDR3aa: CASSQGRQAPRSQPQHF

v_gene: TRBV7-9
abundance: -
d_gene: -
j_gene: TRBJ1-2
CDR3nt: TGTGCCAGCAGGCCGGACGAGAACTATGGCTACACCTTC
CDR3aa: CASRPDENYGYTF

v_gene: TRBV5-1
abundance: many
d_gene: TRBD1
j_gene: TRBJ2-3
CDR3nt: TGCGCCAGCAGCTTAGAGACAGGGCCGGGGGATACGCAGTATTTT
CDR3aa: CASSLETGPGDTQYF

v_gene: TRBV19
abundance: few
d_gene: -
j_gene: TRBJ2-1
CDR3nt: TGTGCCAGTAGTATCCAGGGATCCTACAATGAGCAGTTCTTC
CDR3aa: CASSIQGSYNEQFF

v_gene: TRBV11-2
abundance: many
d_gene: TRBD2
j_gene: TRBJ2-4
CDR3nt: TGTGCCAGCAGCTCCTTCCCGGGAGCTAGCGGCTCCGGAGGAGCCAAAAACATTCAGTACTTC
CDR3aa: CASSSFPGASGSGGAKNIQYF

v_gene: TRBV6-5
abundance: many
d_gene: TRBD1
j_gene: TRBJ2-4
CDR3nt: TGTGCCAGCAGTTACTCGAAGGGGACAGGGCAAAACATTCAGTACTTC
CDR3aa: CASSYSKGTGQNIQYF

v_gene: TRBV30
abundance: few
d_gene: TRBD2
j_gene: TRBJ2-5
CDR3nt: TGTGCCTGGAGTGCGAGACTAGCGGGGGCCCAAGAGACCCAGTACTTC
CDR3aa: CAWSARLAGAQETQYF

v_gene: TRBV29-1
abundance: once
d_gene: -
j_gene: TRBJ2-5
CDR3nt: TGCAGCGTTAACGGGCTAGAAGAGACCCAGTACTTC
CDR3aa: CSVNGLEETQYF

v_gene: TRBV11-3
abundance: many
d_gene: TRBD1
j_gene: TRBJ2-4
CDR3nt: TGTGCCAGCAGCTCCAGGCCGACAGGGGATGAGGGAAACATTCAGTACTTC
CDR3aa: CASSSRPTGDEGNIQYF

v_gene: TRBV28
abundance: many
d_gene: -
j_gene: TRBJ2-1
CDR3nt: TGTGCCAGCAGTTTTATATTAGTTGGCAATGAGCAGTTCTTC
CDR3aa: CASSFILVGNEQFF

v_gene: TRBV3-1
abundance: few
d_gene: TRBD1
j_gene: TRBJ1-1
CDR3nt: TGTGCCAGCAGCCAGAGTGCGGGACAGGGTACTGAAGCTTTCTTT
CDR3aa: CASSQSAGQGTEAFF

v_gene: TRBV11-2
abundance: -
d_gene: -
j_gene: TRBJ1-3
CDR3nt: TGTGCCAGCAGCTCCGATGGGGGGCAAGGAGGAAACACCATATATTTT
CDR3aa: CASSSDGGQGGNTIYF

v_gene: TRBV6-9
abundance: many
d_gene: TRBD1
j_gene: TRBJ1-2
CDR3nt: TGTGCCAGCAGTTTAGGGGGCGGTGATTACGGGTATGGCTACACCTTC
CDR3aa: CASSLGGGDYGYGYTF

v_gene: TRBV2
abundance: many
d_gene: -
j_gene: TRBJ1-4
CDR3nt: TGTGCCAGCAGGAATTTGGCGGTCGAAAAACTGTTTTTT
CDR3aa: CASRNLAVEKLFF

v_gene: TRBV10-2
abundance: -
d_gene: -
j_gene: TRBJ2-3
CDR3nt: TGCGCCAGCAGTGATTACGCAGATACGCAGAATTTT
CDR3aa: CASSDYADTQNF

v_gene: TRBV3-1
abundance: many
d_gene: TRBD2
j_gene: TRBJ2-3
CDR3nt: TGTGCCAGCAGCCCTTACCGGGGGGCAGATACGCAGTATTTT
CDR3aa: CASSPYRGADTQYF

v_gene: TRBV10-1
abundance: many
d_gene: -
j_gene: TRBJ1-5
CDR3nt: TGCGCCAGCGACGGAGGGGGGGGGGAGTATAGCAATCAGCCCCAGCATTTT
CDR3aa: CASDGGGGEYSNQPQHF

v_gene: TRBV18
abundance: -
d_gene: TRBD1
j_gene: TRBJ2-3
CDR3nt: TGTGCCAGCGGACAGGGGTCAGATACGCAGTATTTT
CDR3aa: CASGQGSDTQYF

v_gene: TRBV3-1
abundance: -
d_gene: -
j_gene: TRBJ2-2
CDR3nt: TGTGCCAGCAGCCAAGGGGTCCTGGAAGCGGACACCGGGGAGCTGTTTTTT
CDR3aa: CASSQGVLEADTGELFF

v_gene: TRBV3-1
abundance: many
d_gene: -
j_gene: TRBJ1-5
CDR3nt: TGTGCCAGCAGCCAAGAAGCGGGGGGCAATCAGCCCCAGCATTTT
CDR3aa: CASSQEAGGNQPQHF

v_gene: TRBV10-3
abundance: few
d_gene: TRBD1
j_gene: TRBJ2-7
CDR3nt: TGTGCCATCAGCGCCGGGACAGTCCCCTACGAGCAGCACTTC
CDR3aa: CAISAGTVPYEQHF

v_gene: TRBV27
abundance: -
d_gene: TRBD1
j_gene: TRBJ2-7
CDR3nt: TGTGCCAGCAGTTTAGGGGACAGGGCCCCCTACGAGCAGTACTTC
CDR3aa: CASSLGDRAPYEQYF

v_gene: TRBV5-6
abundance: -
d_gene: TRBD1
j_gene: TRBJ2-1
CDR3nt: TGTGCCAGCAGCTTGGACAGGGGCCATCACAATGAGCAGTTCTTC
CDR3aa: CASSLDRGHHNEQFF

v_gene: TRBV5-1
abundance: many
d_gene: -
j_gene: TRBJ2-7
CDR3nt: TGCGCCAGCAGCTCCCAGCCAGCGGCCTACTACGAGCAGTACTTC
CDR3aa: CASSSQPAAYYEQYF

v_gene: TRBV20-1
abundance: many
d_gene: TRBD1
j_gene: TRBJ1-5
CDR3nt: TGCAGTGCTACAAGACAGGGATTGAGCAATCAGCCCCAGCATTTT
CDR3aa: CSATRQGLSNQPQHF

v_gene: TRBV5-1
abundance: few
d_gene: -
j_gene: TRBJ2-7
CDR3nt: TGCGCCAGCAGTTCCAATGTGGACGAGCAGTACTTC
CDR3aa: CASSSNVDEQYF